These 6 T cell receptor beta chains were all obtained from the same sample, sequenced in a study of T-cell reconstitution after alpha-beta-depleted transplantation in children. The TCRbeta library incorporated unique molecular identifiers. MiXCR was run by TCRdb on the PCR reads, yielding one entry per CDR3 protein. This sample carries under 150,000 distinct CDR3 sequences, 8% to 10% of them seen once, and the ten largest clones take around 24%. Sequenced material: PBMCs, mostly from graft donor cells, taken 180 days after TCRalphabeta/CD19-depleted stem cell transplant. Source of these receptors: a girl under three years old who had a stem cell transplant for combined immunodeficiency, so the T cells may come from the graft donor.

This clonotype was counted only a few times. The chain uses TRBV5-5 and TRBJ1-1; 7 bases match TRBD1. Germline CDR1 reads SGHKS; CDR2 reads YYEKEE (reference sequence). The V segment lost 3 bases and the J segment 1 base; nucleotides outside the gene matches: 6. This CDR3 region has 15 residues. The CDR3 coding sequence is TGTGCCAGCAGCTGGAGGGGACAGTCGAACACTGAAGCTTTCTTT. This codes for CASSWRGQSNTEAFF.

This clonotype was seen repeatedly, ten times or more. The V call is TRBV12-3 or TRBV12-4, the J call TRBJ1-2; D remains unclear. V dropped 6 bases and J dropped 8 bases, with 19 bases sitting between them. This CDR3 is built from 14 residues. In DNA, the CDR3 is TGTGCCAGCAGCCTCTACGACCCGAGACACGGCTACACCTTC. Protein: CASSLYDPRHGYTF.

CDR3 sequence reads: CASSFKEGGPLGSYTF. CDR3 in DNA: TGTGCCAGCAGTTTCAAGGAGGGAGGACCGCTGGGGAGCTACACCTTC. V and J are TRBV12-3 or TRBV12-4 and TRBJ1-2, with D hard to call. Between the trimmed V and J ends, which lost 3 bases and 9 bases, there was a span of 23 bases. CDR3 size: 16 residues.

This clonotype was picked up many times. This sequence joins TRBV5-1 and TRBJ2-3; no firm D call. V was pared by 5 bases and J by 3 bases, with 4 bases between. Germline CDR1 and CDR2: SGHRS and YFSETQ. The CDR3 length is 11 residues. The CDR3 reads CASRRTDTQYF. Here the CDR3 DNA reads TGCGCCAGCAGGCGGACAGATACGCAGTATTTT.

There are a few counts of this clonotype. The V gene is TRBV7-9, the J gene TRBJ1-2, with 7 nucleotides matching TRBD1. With V trimmed by 3 bases and J by 4 bases, 8 bases remained unmatched. The CDR3 is made up of 15 amino acids. Germline CDR1 is SEHNR and CDR2 is FQNEAQ (reference sequence). This CDR3 is CASSFGEGGTYGYTF. In DNA, the CDR3 is TGTGCCAGCAGCTTCGGGGAAGGGGGCACCTATGGCTACACCTTC.

The CDR3 spells CSASPPGALWTQYF. In DNA form, the CDR3 reads TGCAGTGCTAGCCCACCAGGGGCCTTATGGACCCAGTACTTC. V usage is TRBV20-1 and J usage is TRBJ2-5, with D possibly TRBD1 on 6 matching bases. The CDR3 is made up of 14 amino acids. The germline CDR1 and CDR2 sequences are DFQATT and SNEGSKA (reference sequence). Trimming shortened V by 3 bases and J by 7 bases, and 18 bases separated the two germline ends.